Each of the 18 T cell receptor beta chains below was sequenced from the same sample in a study of shared clonotypes between healthy human individuals. CD45RO-negative cells were positively selected for CCR7, leaving out terminally differentiated effector memory CD45RA+ cells. Produced via immunoSEQ multiplex PCR; TCRdb's table is partial and in-frame only. The top ten hold around 24% of the sample, which has some 800,000 clones, more than 85% seen once. The specimen was naive CD8+ T cells sorted from blood. The receptors were sampled from a young man in good health.

In this sample, this clone turned up once. The chain's CDR3 is CSVVDIQETQYF. For the CDR3, the DNA is TGCAGCGTTGTGGACATCCAAGAGACCCAGTACTTC. V gene TRBV29-1 combines with J gene TRBJ2-5; a possible D gene is TRBD1 (5 bases). The germline V gene encodes CDR1 SQVTM and CDR2 ANQGSEA. Trimming removed 4 bases at V and 1 base at J, with 7 bases between. The CDR3 length is 12 residues.

CDR3 loop: CASSEGLAGVSRNEQFF. The CDR3 DNA reads TGTGCCAGCAGCGAAGGACTAGCGGGAGTCTCTAGGAATGAGCAGTTCTTC. The V gene is TRBV5-4, the J gene TRBJ2-1; 13 nucleotides line up with TRBD2. The CDR3 runs to 17 residues. From germline, CDR1 is SGHNT and CDR2 YYREEE (reference sequence). V was pared by 4 bases and J by 7 bases, with 11 bases of the junction left unmatched.

This clone appeared once. The sample contains more than one DNA sequence encoding this CDR3. The genes are TRBV11-2 and TRBJ2-7; D is possibly TRBD1 or TRBD2 (5 bases each). The germline CDR1 and CDR2 sequences are SGHAT and FQNNGV. The length of the CDR3 is 13 residues. The V end lost 1 base, the J end lost 6 bases, and 10 bases lay between the germline ends. CDR3 sequence reads: CASSLGVGGEQYF. The CDR3, as DNA: TGTGCCAGCAGCTTAGGAGTTGGGGGCGAGCAGTACTTC.

The chain links TRBV7-9 to TRBJ2-1; TRBD2 agrees at 15 bases. The CDR3 runs 19 residues. V trimming: 1 base; J trimming: 7 bases; junction bases outside the gene matches: 11. Per germline, CDR1 SEHNR and CDR2 FQNEAQ (reference sequence). The CDR3 sequence is CASSLGTSGRADRRNEQFF. The CDR3 DNA sequence: TGTGCCAGCAGCTTAGGGACTAGCGGGAGGGCGGATAGGAGGAATGAGCAGTTCTTC.

CDR3: CASSMIGDLTNEKLFF. The CDR3 DNA reads as TGTGCCAGTAGTATGATCGGTGACCTCACTAATGAAAAACTGTTTTTT. The chain joins TRBV19 to TRBJ1-4; the D is unclear. The germline V and J ends were trimmed by 3 bases and 2 bases, with 13 bases remaining between them. The germline V gene encodes CDR1 LNHDA and CDR2 SQIVND (reference sequence). This CDR3 has 16 residues.

This clone showed up just once. CDR3 sequence (DNA): TGTGCCACCAGCAGAGGGGACAGGGAGGTGGTCATTCAGTACTTC. Protein: CATSRGDREVVIQYF. This sequence joins TRBV15 and TRBJ2-4, with TRBD1 matching over 9 bases. Per the germline V gene, CDR1 is LNHNV and CDR2 is YYDKDF (reference sequence). This CDR3 region has 15 residues. J was trimmed by 9 bases and V by 1 base; bases with no gene match: 7.

The chain is built from TRBV5-8 and TRBJ2-7; the match to TRBD1 covers 8 bases. This CDR3 has 15 amino acids. J was trimmed by 3 bases and V by 5 bases; bases with no gene match: 10. CDR1 and CDR2 (germline): SGHTS, YDEGEE. CDR3 region: CASRETGTGNYEQYF. CDR3 nucleotides: TGTGCCAGCAGGGAGACCGGGACAGGAAACTACGAGCAGTACTTC.

The rearrangement joins TRBV5-5 to TRBJ2-7; the match to TRBD2 covers 7 bases. The CDR3 covers 14 residues. Germline values: CDR1 SGHKS, CDR2 YYEKEE (reference sequence). The V segment lost 0 bases and the J segment 6 bases; nucleotides outside the gene matches: 6. CDR3 bases: TGTGCCAGCAGCTTGGTTTCGGGACTACTCGAGCAGTACTTC. Translated: CASSLVSGLLEQYF.

V and J are TRBV9 and TRBJ2-5; D perhaps matches TRBD2 (7 bases). V was trimmed by 4 bases and J by 5 bases, leaving 12 bases between them. Germline-derived CDR1 and CDR2 are SGDLS and YYNGEE. This CDR3 has 13 amino acids. DNA of the CDR3: TGTGCCAGCAGCTCCCGGGGGGCGGAGACCCAGTACTTC. Its protein product is CASSSRGAETQYF. Variable domain in full (rest from reference TRBV9 and TRBJ2-5): DSGVTQTPKHLITATGQRVTLRCSPRSGDLSVYWYQQSLDQGLQFLIQYYNGEERAKGNILERFSAQQFPDLHSELNLSSLELGDSALYFCASSSRGAETQYFGPGTRLLVL.

For the CDR3, the DNA is TGTGCCAGCTTAGGGTCAACTGAAGCTTTCTTT. Amino acid sequence: CASLGSTEAFF. J is TRBJ1-1 and V is TRBV27, with no clear D. The V end lost 8 bases, the J end lost 5 bases, and 9 bases lay between the germline ends. Germline V CDR1 and CDR2: MNHEY, SMNVEV (reference sequence). The CDR3 has 11 amino acids.

The chain carries TRBV27 and TRBJ1-2; 9 bases agree with TRBD1. CDR3 length: 17 amino acids. Germline CDR1 is MNHEY and CDR2 is SMNVEV (reference sequence). Germline trimming cut 1 base from V and 4 bases from J; bases unmatched to any gene: 10. The chain's CDR3 is CASSLYPGTGNTYGYTF. The DNA for the CDR3 is TGTGCCAGCAGTTTATATCCCGGGACAGGGAATACCTATGGCTACACCTTC.

This chain joins TRBV2 and TRBJ2-6; TRBD1 agrees at 9 bases. This CDR3 is 17 amino acids long. Trimming removed 7 bases from V and 3 bases from J; junction bases left unmatched: 10. Germline V lookup: CDR1 SNHLY, CDR2 FYNNEI. The DNA for the CDR3 is TGTGCCAGCACTTGGGACAGGGAAAGAGGTGGGGCCAACGTCCTGACTTTC. Translation: CASTWDRERGGANVLTF.

The genes are TRBV13 and TRBJ2-2; D may be TRBD2 (6 bases). With 0 bases removed from V and 5 bases from J, the gap between germline ends came to 13 bases. Per germline, CDR1 PRHDT and CDR2 FYEKMQ (reference sequence). The CDR3 has 16 residues. The CDR3 here is CASSLGIGGATGELFF. As DNA, the CDR3 is TGTGCCAGCAGCTTAGGTATAGGAGGGGCTACCGGGGAGCTGTTTTTT.

The chain joins TRBV11-2 to TRBJ2-7, with TRBD2 matching over 12 bases. Germline CDR1 is SGHAT and CDR2 is FQNNGV. The CDR3 runs to 14 residues. Trimming removed 8 bases from V and 2 bases from J; junction bases left unmatched: 4. The CDR3 region is CASGRLAGAYEQYF. CDR3 sequence (DNA): TGTGCCAGCGGAAGACTAGCGGGAGCCTACGAGCAGTACTTC.

The J gene is TRBJ2-7, the V gene TRBV2; no clear D gene. The ends were cut back, 4 bases at V and 1 base at J, with 8 bases in the middle. The CDR3 spans 13 residues. Looked up from germline, CDR1 is SNHLY and CDR2 is FYNNEI. The CDR3, as DNA: TGTGCCAGCAGTGTTGACCCTTCCTACGAGCAGTACTTC. The encoded protein is CASSVDPSYEQYF.

The chain employs TRBV7-9 and TRBJ2-7; the D call may be TRBD1 or TRBD2 (5 bases each). V was pared by 1 base and J by 3 bases, with 16 bases between. Germline-derived CDR1 and CDR2 are SEHNR and FQNEAQ (reference sequence). The CDR3 runs to 16 residues. In DNA, the CDR3 is TGTGCCAGCAGCTTAGTGGGTGGGACCCGTTACTACGAGCAGTACTTC. Translation: CASSLVGGTRYYEQYF.

CDR3 amino acids: CASSEGGNNEQFF. The DNA for the CDR3 is TGCGCCAGCAGTGAAGGGGGAAACAATGAGCAGTTCTTC. This chain links TRBV10-1 with TRBJ2-1, with D maybe TRBD1 (6 bases). Germline V gene data show CDR1 as WNHNN and CDR2 as SYGVQD (reference sequence). The CDR3 has 13 residues. V shed 3 bases and J shed 5 bases, with 8 bases lying between them.

The chain couples TRBV18 to TRBJ2-1; 7 nucleotides match TRBD2. This CDR3 contains 14 residues. Germline V gives CDR1 KGHSH, CDR2 LQKENI. V shed 3 bases, J shed 6 bases, and the junction held 5 bases outside the gene matches. The CDR3 loop reads CASSPSGWGNEQFF. The CDR3 DNA is TGTGCCAGCTCACCTAGCGGGTGGGGCAATGAGCAGTTCTTC.